This T cell receptor beta chain was recorded in a study of shared clonotypes between healthy human individuals. Overall study: The study enrolled a couple of women and a few men aged 18 to 49.

General study findings and limits: Sampling used blood alone; tissue repertoires probably differ. Incompleteness in sorted-subset sequencing, despite large depth, was shown by rarefaction.

The germline gives CDR1 SGHRS, CDR2 YFSETQ. CDR3 length: 12 amino acids. V was shortened by 4 bases and J by 2 bases, with 5 bases between the two germline ends. This clone was picked up one time. The target antigen is unknown. Other nucleotide sequences from this sample produce the same CDR3. Source study methods: Filtering differed since immunoSEQ provided only junctions, with no quality scores. Method: immunoSEQ multiplex PCR; TCRdb's copy keeps in-frame clones and lacks some. The V and J calls and clone size were taken over from that table, and D and trimming were inferred from the DNA. This sample carries under 1,900,000 clones, approximately 98.5% of them seen once, and the ten largest clones take approximately 0.4%.

The sequenced sample was naive CD4+ T cells sorted from blood. Documented subset: CD45RA+ positively selected. This chain links TRBV5-1 with TRBJ2-3; no reliable D call. This sequence originates from a man younger than 40 in good health. CDR3 sequence (DNA): TGCGCCAGCAGCCCACCCACAGATACGCAGTATTTT. This codes for CASSPPTDTQYF. Together with reference TRBV5-1 and TRBJ2-3, the CDR3 gives the full variable domain: KAGVTQTPRYLIKTRGQQVTLSCSPISGHRSVSWYQQTPGQGLQFLFEYFSETQRNKGNFPGRFSGRQFSNSRSEMNVSTLELGDSALYLCASSPPTDTQYFGPGTRLTVL.